The source of this T cell receptor (beta chain) is a study of cytomegalovirus exposure and HLA in healthy donors. The primer mix had 60 Vbeta and 13 Jbeta primers. Profiled with immunoSEQ multiplex PCR; TCRdb holds only in-frame clones, not every one. The data show about 150,000 clones, with more than 60% seen just once and 5.5% to 7% held by the top ten. Study-wide results and caveats: Most TCR sequences showed up rarely, but some public TCRs showed up in many donors.

The table lists this clone with a few counts. Its antigen remains unknown. Per the germline V gene, CDR1 is LNHDA and CDR2 is SQIVND (reference sequence). V was clipped by 8 bases and J by 0 bases; unmatched bases: 8. The CDR3 consists of 16 residues. V is TRBV19 and J is TRBJ2-4, with TRBD1 matching 9 bases. The clonotype was recovered from a woman in her sixties in good health and CMV-seronegative. Sequencing was carried out using PBMCs. The CDR3 here is CASDRGGHPAKNIQYF. CDR3 nucleotides: TGTGCCAGTGACAGGGGGGGTCACCCAGCCAAAAACATTCAGTACTTC.